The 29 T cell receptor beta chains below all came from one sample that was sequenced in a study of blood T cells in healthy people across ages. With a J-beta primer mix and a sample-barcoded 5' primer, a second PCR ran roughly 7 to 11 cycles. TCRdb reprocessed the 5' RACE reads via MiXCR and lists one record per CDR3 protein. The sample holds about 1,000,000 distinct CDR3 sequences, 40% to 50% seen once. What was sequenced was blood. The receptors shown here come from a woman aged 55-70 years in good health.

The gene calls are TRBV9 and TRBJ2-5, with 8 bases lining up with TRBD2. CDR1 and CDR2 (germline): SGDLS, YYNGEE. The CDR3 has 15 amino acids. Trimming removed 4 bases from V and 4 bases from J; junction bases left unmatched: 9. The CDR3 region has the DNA TGTGCCAGCAGCCTCACAGCGGGAGCCCCAGAGACCCAGTACTTC. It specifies CASSLTAGAPETQYF.

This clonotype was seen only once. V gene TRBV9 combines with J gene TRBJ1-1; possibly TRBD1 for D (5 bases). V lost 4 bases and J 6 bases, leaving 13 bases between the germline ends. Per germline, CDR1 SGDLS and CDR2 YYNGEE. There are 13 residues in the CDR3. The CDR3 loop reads CASSPGRRAEAFF. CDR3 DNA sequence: TGTGCCAGCAGCCCAGGGCGGAGGGCTGAAGCTTTCTTT.

The CDR3 is CASSLAAGFGQPQHF. The CDR3 coding sequence is TGTGCCAGCAGCTTGGCCGCGGGGTTCGGGCAGCCCCAGCATTTT. The chain joins TRBV5-6 to TRBJ1-5; D remains unclear. Between the trimmed V and J ends, which lost 0 bases and 7 bases, there was a span of 14 bases. This CDR3 is 15 amino acids long. Germline V gene sequence: CDR1 SGHDT, CDR2 YYEEEE. Supplemented by reference TRBV5-6 and TRBJ1-5, the full variable domain reads DAGVTQSPTHLIKTRGQQVTLRCSPKSGHDTVSWYQQALGQGPQFIFQYYEEEERQRGNFPDRFSGHQFPNYSSELNVNALLLGDSALYLCASSLAAGFGQPQHFGDGTRLSIL.

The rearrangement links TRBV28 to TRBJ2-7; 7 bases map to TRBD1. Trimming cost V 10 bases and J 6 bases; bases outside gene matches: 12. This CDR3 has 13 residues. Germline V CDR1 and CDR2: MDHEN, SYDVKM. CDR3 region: CATHTKAGGEQYF. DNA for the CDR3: TGTGCCACACATACAAAAGCAGGGGGCGAGCAGTACTTC. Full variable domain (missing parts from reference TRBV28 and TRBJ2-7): DVKVTQSSRYLVKRTGEKVFLECVQDMDHENMFWYRQDPGLGLRLIYFSYDVKMKEKGDIPEGYSVSREKKERFSLILESASTNQTSMYLCATHTKAGGEQYFGPGTRLTVT.

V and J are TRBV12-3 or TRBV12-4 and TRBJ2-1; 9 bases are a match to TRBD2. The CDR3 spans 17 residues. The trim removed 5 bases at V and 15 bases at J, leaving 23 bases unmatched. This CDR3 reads CASSRTRLADGGSLGFF. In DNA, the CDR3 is TGTGCCAGCAGTCGAACCAGACTAGCGGACGGAGGGTCCCTCGGGTTCTTC.

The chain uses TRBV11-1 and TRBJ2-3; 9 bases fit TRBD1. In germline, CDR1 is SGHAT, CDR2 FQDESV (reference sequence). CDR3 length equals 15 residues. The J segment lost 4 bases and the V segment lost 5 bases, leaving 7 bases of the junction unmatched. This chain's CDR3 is CASSSGDRAADTQYF. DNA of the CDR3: TGTGCCAGCAGCAGCGGGGACAGGGCCGCAGATACGCAGTATTTT. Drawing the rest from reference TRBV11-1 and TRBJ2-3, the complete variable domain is EAEVAQSPRYKITEKSQAVAFWCDPISGHATLYWYRQILGQGPELLVQFQDESVVDDSQLPKDRFSAERLKGVDSTLKIQPAELGDSAMYLCASSSGDRAADTQYFGPGTRLTVL.

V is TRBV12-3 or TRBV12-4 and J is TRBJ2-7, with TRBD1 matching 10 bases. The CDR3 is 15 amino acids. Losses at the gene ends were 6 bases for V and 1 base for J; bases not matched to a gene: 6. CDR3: CASRSGTGDSYEQYF. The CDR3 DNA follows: TGTGCCAGCAGATCCGGGACAGGGGATTCCTACGAGCAGTACTTC.

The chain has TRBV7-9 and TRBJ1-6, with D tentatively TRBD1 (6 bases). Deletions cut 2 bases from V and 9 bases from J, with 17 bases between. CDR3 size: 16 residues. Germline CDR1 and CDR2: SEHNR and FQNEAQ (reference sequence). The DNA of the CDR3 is TGTGCCAGCAGCTTACGGGACCAGGGACAAAGTTCACCCCTCCACTTT. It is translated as CASSLRDQGQSSPLHF.

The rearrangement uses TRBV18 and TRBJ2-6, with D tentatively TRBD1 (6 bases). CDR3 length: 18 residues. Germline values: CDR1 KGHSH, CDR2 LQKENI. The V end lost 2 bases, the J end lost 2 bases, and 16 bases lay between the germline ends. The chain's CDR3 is CASSPWAGEWTGANVLTF. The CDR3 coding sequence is TGTGCCAGCTCACCATGGGCAGGGGAATGGACTGGGGCCAACGTCCTGACTTTC.

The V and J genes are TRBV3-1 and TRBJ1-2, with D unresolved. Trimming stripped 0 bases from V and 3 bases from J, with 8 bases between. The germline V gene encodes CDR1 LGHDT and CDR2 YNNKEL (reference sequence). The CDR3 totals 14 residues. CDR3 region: CASSQDGQDYGYTF. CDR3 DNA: TGTGCCAGCAGCCAAGACGGGCAGGACTATGGCTACACCTTC.

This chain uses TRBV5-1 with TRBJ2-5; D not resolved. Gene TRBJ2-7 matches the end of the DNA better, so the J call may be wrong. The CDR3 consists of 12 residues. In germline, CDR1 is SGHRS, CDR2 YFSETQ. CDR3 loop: CASRDAIYEQYF. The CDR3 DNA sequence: TGCGCCAGCAGGGACGCAATCTACGAGCAGTACTTC.

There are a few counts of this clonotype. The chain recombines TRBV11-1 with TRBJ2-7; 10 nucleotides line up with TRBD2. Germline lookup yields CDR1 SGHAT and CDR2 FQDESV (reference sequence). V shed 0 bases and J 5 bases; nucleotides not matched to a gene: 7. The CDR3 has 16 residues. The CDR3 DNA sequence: TGTGCCAGCAGCTTAGCTGCGCTAGCGGGAGTAGACGAGCAGTACTTC. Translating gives CASSLAALAGVDEQYF.

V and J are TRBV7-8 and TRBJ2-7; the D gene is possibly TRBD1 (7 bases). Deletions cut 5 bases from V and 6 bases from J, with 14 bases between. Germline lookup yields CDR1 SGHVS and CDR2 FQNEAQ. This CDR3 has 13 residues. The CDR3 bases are TGTGCCAGCAGCCAACACAGGGGAGGCGAGCAGTACTTC. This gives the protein CASSQHRGGEQYF.

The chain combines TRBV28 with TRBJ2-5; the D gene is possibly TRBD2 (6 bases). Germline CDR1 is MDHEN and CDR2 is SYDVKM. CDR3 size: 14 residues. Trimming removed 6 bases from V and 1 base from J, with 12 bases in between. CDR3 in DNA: TGTGCCAGCAGACATGGGACTCCCCAAGAGACCCAGTACTTC. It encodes CASRHGTPQETQYF.

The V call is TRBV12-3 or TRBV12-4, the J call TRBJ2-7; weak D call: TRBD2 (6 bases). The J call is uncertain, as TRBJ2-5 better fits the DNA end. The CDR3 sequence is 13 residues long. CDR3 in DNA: TGTGCCAGCAGTTTAGTGCAGGAGGGGACCCAGTACTTC. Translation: CASSLVQEGTQYF.

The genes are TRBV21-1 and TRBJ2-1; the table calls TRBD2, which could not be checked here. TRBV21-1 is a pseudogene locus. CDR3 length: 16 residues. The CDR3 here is CATHPRGLAGEGEQFF. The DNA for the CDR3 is TGTGCCACCCACCCCCGTGGATTAGCGGGAGAAGGTGAGCAGTTCTTC.

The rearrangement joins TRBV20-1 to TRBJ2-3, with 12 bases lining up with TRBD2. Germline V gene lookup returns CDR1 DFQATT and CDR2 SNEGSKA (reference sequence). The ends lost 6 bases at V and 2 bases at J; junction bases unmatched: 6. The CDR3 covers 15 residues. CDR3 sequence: CSAKTSGRLTDTQYF. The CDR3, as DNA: TGCAGTGCGAAGACTAGCGGGAGACTCACAGATACGCAGTATTTT.

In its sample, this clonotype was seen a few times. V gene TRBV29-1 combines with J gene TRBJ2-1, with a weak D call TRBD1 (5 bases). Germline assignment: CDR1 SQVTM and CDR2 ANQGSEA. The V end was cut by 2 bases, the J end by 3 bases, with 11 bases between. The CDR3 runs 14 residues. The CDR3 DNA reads TGCAGCGTTGAATCGAGACAGATCTACAATGAGCAGTTCTTC. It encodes CSVESRQIYNEQFF.

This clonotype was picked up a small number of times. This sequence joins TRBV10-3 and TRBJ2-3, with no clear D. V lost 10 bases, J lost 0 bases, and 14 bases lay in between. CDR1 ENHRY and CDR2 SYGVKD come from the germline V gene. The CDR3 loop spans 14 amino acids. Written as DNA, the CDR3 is TGTGCCACCCAACAGAAAGCTAGCACAGATACGCAGTATTTT. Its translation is CATQQKASTDTQYF.

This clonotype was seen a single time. The CDR3 sequence is CASTRTGGYQETQYF. The CDR3 bases are TGTGCCAGCACCCGGACGGGGGGCTACCAAGAGACCCAGTACTTC. V usage is TRBV9 and J usage is TRBJ2-5; perhaps TRBD2 as D (7 bases). Germline V gene sequence: CDR1 SGDLS, CDR2 YYNGEE. V was pared by 6 bases and J by 0 bases, with 15 bases between. CDR3 size: 15 residues.

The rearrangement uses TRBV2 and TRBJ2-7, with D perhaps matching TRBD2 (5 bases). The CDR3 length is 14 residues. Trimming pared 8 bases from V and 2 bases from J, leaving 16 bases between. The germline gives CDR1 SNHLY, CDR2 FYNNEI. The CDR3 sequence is CASGGSATAYEQYF. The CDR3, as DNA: TGTGCCAGCGGAGGTAGCGCTACCGCCTACGAGCAGTACTTC.

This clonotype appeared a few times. The CDR3 sequence: CASKRDGSRFYGYTF. The DNA of the CDR3 is TGTGCCAGCAAAAGGGACGGCAGTCGATTCTATGGCTACACCTTC. V usage is TRBV2 and J usage is TRBJ1-2, with D possibly TRBD1 on 5 matching bases. CDR3 length: 15 amino acids. V dropped 7 bases and J dropped 4 bases, with 19 bases sitting between them. The germline V gene encodes CDR1 SNHLY and CDR2 FYNNEI.

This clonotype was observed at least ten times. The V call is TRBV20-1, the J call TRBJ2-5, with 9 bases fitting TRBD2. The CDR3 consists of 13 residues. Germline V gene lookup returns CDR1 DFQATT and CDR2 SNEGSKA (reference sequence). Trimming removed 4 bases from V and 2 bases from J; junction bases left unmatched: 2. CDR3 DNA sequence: TGCAGTGCTACAGGACTAGCGCAAGAGACCCAGTACTTC. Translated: CSATGLAQETQYF.

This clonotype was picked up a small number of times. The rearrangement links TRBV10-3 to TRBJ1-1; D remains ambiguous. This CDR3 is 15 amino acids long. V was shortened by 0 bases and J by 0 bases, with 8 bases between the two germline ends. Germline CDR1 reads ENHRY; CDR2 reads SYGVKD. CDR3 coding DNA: TGTGCCATCAGTGAGTCACCAGACATGAACACTGAAGCTTTCTTT. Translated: CAISESPDMNTEAFF.

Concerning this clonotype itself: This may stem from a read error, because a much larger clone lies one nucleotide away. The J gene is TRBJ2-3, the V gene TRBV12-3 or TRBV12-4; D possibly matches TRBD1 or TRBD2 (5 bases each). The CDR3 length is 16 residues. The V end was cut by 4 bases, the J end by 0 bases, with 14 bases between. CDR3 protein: CASSSLGPSSTDTQYF. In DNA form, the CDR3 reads TGTGCCAGCAGTTCTCTGGGACCCTCTAGCACAGATACGCAGTATTTT.

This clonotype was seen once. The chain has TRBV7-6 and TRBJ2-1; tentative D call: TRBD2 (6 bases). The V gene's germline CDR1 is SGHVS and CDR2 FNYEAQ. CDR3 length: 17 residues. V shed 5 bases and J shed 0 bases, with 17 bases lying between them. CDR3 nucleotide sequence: TGTGCCAGCAGCCTAGGGGCGGGGCCCCTCTCCTACAATGAGCAGTTCTTC. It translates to CASSLGAGPLSYNEQFF.

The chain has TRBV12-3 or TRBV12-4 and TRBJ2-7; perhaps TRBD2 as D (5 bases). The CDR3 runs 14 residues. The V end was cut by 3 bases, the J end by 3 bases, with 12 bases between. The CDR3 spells CASSLGNGGYEQYF. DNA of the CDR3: TGTGCCAGCAGTTTGGGGAACGGAGGCTACGAGCAGTACTTC.

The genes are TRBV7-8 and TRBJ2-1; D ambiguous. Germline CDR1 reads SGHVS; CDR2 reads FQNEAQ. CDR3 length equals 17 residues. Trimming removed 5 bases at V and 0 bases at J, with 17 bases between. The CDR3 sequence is CASSLFWAVHSYNEQFF. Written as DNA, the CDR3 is TGTGCCAGCAGCCTCTTCTGGGCGGTCCACTCCTACAATGAGCAGTTCTTC.

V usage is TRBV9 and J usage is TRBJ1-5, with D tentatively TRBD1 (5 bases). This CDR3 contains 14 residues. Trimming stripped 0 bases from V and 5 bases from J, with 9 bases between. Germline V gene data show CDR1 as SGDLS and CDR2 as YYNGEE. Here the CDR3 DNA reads TGTGCCAGCAGCGTAGGAGACAGTCATCAGCCCCAGCATTTT. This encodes CASSVGDSHQPQHF.